The entry below gives a single TCR beta chain sequence along with its context. Its antigen is unknown. These data belong to a study of a mutant IDH1 vaccine in newly diagnosed glioma. At the level of the study: Patients were started on vaccination 4-6 weeks after radiotherapy alone, or with temozolomide cycles. Radiotherapy, temozolomide, or both had been given previously, and both were given to most. Findings and limits, study-wide: Pseudoprogression looked unconnected to shifts in top peripheral T cell clonotypes.

Germline V gene lookup returns CDR1 LNHDA and CDR2 SQIVND (reference sequence). The CDR3 has 17 residues. V dropped 0 bases and J dropped 5; count of bases not matched to a gene: 13. Sample time point: week 35, safety follow-up. Alongside topical imiquimod, each dose of vaccine comprised 300 ug of mutant IDH1 20-mer peptide. Newly diagnosed WHO grade 3 or 4 IDH1-mutant, ATRX-lost astrocytomas were identified in the donors. TCRdb keeps only in-frame clones here, not all; method: immunoSEQ multiplex PCR. The data hold 50,000 to 70,000 clones, with 74% observed a single time. This specimen was PBMCs, taken from a glioma patient whose treatment included an IDH1 peptide vaccine. The V and J genes are TRBV19 and TRBJ2-7; 7 bases match TRBD2. This clonotype was obtained from a man over 45 with glioma. CDR3 nucleotide sequence: TGTGCCAGTAGTATAGATGGGGGTGTCGGGGGGAAGAACGAGCAGTACTTC. Its translation is CASSIDGGVGGKNEQYF.